The present T cell receptor (beta chain) was sequenced within a study of shared clonotypes between healthy human individuals. Study background: With ages of 18 to 49, the donors were two women and three men.

This clone was picked up one time. Other DNA sequences from this sample encode an identical CDR3 as well. The DNA input per sorted-subset replicate PCR was 200 ng, corresponding to 25,000 to 35,000 T cell genomes. The protocol was immunoSEQ multiplex PCR, while the TCRdb copy is restricted to in-frame clones and leaves out a portion. Among around 2.5 million clones, roughly 93% were seen once, and the ten largest hold 0.35% to 0.45%. The CDR3 sequence is 14 residues long. The V gene's germline CDR1 is SGHTA and CDR2 FQGTGA. The V segment lost 3 bases and the J segment 4 bases; nucleotides outside the gene matches: 1.

This TCR was recovered from a man between 18 and 35 years old in good health. Some clones in this sample may be carry-over from other donors' samples. Sequenced: naive CD4+ T cells from PBMCs. The subset denotes: CD45RA+ positively selected. This chain connects TRBV7-3 to TRBJ2-3, with 10 bases matching TRBD1. Here the CDR3 DNA reads TGTGCCAGCAGCTTGACAGGGGGCGCAGATACGCAGTATTTT. Protein: CASSLTGGADTQYF.